This entry describes one T cell receptor (beta chain). Antigen unknown. Generated by immunoSEQ multiplex PCR, the TCRdb table keeps only in-frame clones and is missing some. The sample yields about 81,000 clones, roughly four fifths seen once. The V gene lost 6 bases and the J gene lost 1 base, with 13 bases spanning the gap. The CDR3 extends over 14 amino acids. The germline V gene encodes CDR1 SGHRS and CDR2 YFSETQ. This sample is drawn from a study of OX40 agonist ivuxolimab in advanced cancers. General study points: Expanded clones belonging to CD8+ T cells outnumbered, on average, those of CD4+. Expanded peripheral T cells had an undetermined antigen specificity.

The receptor's source is an adult with an advanced solid tumor such as melanoma, head and neck, liver or kidney cancer. The sequenced sample was CD4+ or CD8+ T cells sorted from blood, obtained in a trial of the OX40 agonist ivuxolimab. The chain links TRBV5-1 to TRBJ2-5; D gene unclear. The CDR3 here is CASNVAAFQETQYF. DNA for the CDR3: TGCGCCAGCAATGTCGCGGCCTTCCAAGAGACCCAGTACTTC.